This is a list of T cell receptor beta chains from one sample in a study of OX40 agonist ivuxolimab in advanced cancers. Data came from immunoSEQ multiplex PCR; TCRdb stores just in-frame clones and leaves some out. Among 50,000 or so clones listed, around 89% were seen once. The sequences come from CD4+ or CD8+ T cells sorted from blood, collected in a trial of the OX40 agonist ivuxolimab. All receptors come from an adult with an advanced solid tumor such as melanoma, head and neck, liver or kidney cancer. Both conserved end residues are part of each CDR3.

J gene: TRBJ2-3
V gene: TRBV19
CDR3 length: 15
CDR3 protein: CASSIWEEGTDTQYF

J gene: TRBJ1-1
V gene: TRBV9
CDR3 length: 15
CDR3 protein: CASSPPGGVDTEAFF

J gene: TRBJ2-1
V gene: TRBV4-1
CDR3 length: 14
CDR3 protein: CASSQDRTVNEQFF

J gene: TRBJ2-7
V gene: TRBV9
CDR3 length: 13
CDR3 protein: CASSEWDGYEQYF

J gene: TRBJ2-2
V gene: TRBV13
CDR3 length: 17
CDR3 protein: CASSLGGEGRFTGELFF

J gene: TRBJ1-1
V gene: TRBV5-4
CDR3 length: 16
CDR3 protein: CASSQDWMSPGTEAFF

J gene: TRBJ1-1
V gene: TRBV7-6
CDR3 length: 16
CDR3 protein: CASSLVEGEVNTEAFF

J gene: TRBJ2-3
V gene: TRBV5-4
CDR3 length: 12
CDR3 protein: CASSLAADTQYF

J gene: TRBJ2-3
V gene: TRBV7-9
CDR3 length: 13
CDR3 protein: CASSLGPMDTQYF

J gene: TRBJ2-1
V gene: TRBV2
CDR3 length: 14
CDR3 protein: CASSERGDYNEQFF

J gene: TRBJ1-2
V gene: TRBV18
CDR3 length: 16
CDR3 protein: CASSLSGTGIIYGYTF

J gene: TRBJ2-7
V gene: TRBV9
CDR3 length: 15
CDR3 protein: CASSVGTSGSYEQYF

J gene: TRBJ2-5
V gene: TRBV10-2
CDR3 length: 14
CDR3 protein: CASGGQGAGETQYF

J gene: TRBJ2-1
V gene: TRBV11-2
CDR3 length: 11
CDR3 protein: CASSQYNEQFF

J gene: TRBJ2-7
V gene: TRBV6-5
CDR3 length: 14
CDR3 protein: CASIPGLSSYEQYF

J gene: TRBJ2-1
V gene: TRBV6-5
CDR3 length: 14
CDR3 protein: CASSYGGNYNEQFF

J gene: TRBJ1-4
V gene: TRBV11-2
CDR3 length: 15
CDR3 protein: CASSPLGGAAEKLFF

J gene: TRBJ2-1
V gene: TRBV15
CDR3 length: 16
CDR3 protein: CATKGSDILSYNEQFF

J gene: TRBJ2-1
V gene: TRBV27
CDR3 length: 13
CDR3 protein: CASSAGVYNEQFF

J gene: TRBJ2-7
V gene: TRBV9
CDR3 length: 15
CDR3 protein: CASSVGTSGAHEQYF

J gene: TRBJ1-4
V gene: TRBV2
CDR3 length: 15
CDR3 protein: CASSEDGGRDEKLFF

J gene: TRBJ1-2
V gene: TRBV19
CDR3 length: 13
CDR3 protein: CAVGPGQGDGYTF

J gene: TRBJ1-1
V gene: TRBV5-6
CDR3 length: 12
CDR3 protein: CASSPHRGEAFF

J gene: TRBJ2-3
V gene: TRBV4-1
CDR3 length: 16
CDR3 protein: CASSQQVQGSTDTQYF

J gene: TRBJ2-7
V gene: TRBV29-1
CDR3 length: 13
CDR3 protein: CSVEKGISHEQYF

J gene: TRBJ1-1
V gene: TRBV5-1
CDR3 length: 12
CDR3 protein: CASSFDLGGAFF

J gene: TRBJ2-7
V gene: TRBV19
CDR3 length: 13
CDR3 protein: CASSVGSGREQYF

J gene: TRBJ1-5
V gene: TRBV29-1
CDR3 length: 14
CDR3 protein: CSVEDDRTGQPQHF

J gene: TRBJ2-3
V gene: TRBV9
CDR3 length: 17
CDR3 protein: CASSTGTSGRPGNTQYF

J gene: TRBJ2-7
V gene: TRBV19
CDR3 length: 12
CDR3 protein: CATSESSYEQYF

J gene: TRBJ2-3
V gene: TRBV29-1
CDR3 length: 15
CDR3 protein: CSVVEDGGRTDTQYF

J gene: TRBJ2-1
V gene: TRBV19
CDR3 length: 15
CDR3 protein: CASSWSSGDYNEQFF

J gene: TRBJ2-1
V gene: TRBV7-9
CDR3 length: 13
CDR3 protein: CASSPYEADEQFF

J gene: TRBJ1-3
V gene: TRBV30
CDR3 length: 14
CDR3 protein: CAWSAGFSGNTIYF

J gene: TRBJ2-1
V gene: TRBV5-1
CDR3 length: 15
CDR3 protein: CASSLDSSGYNEQFF

J gene: TRBJ2-2
V gene: TRBV27
CDR3 length: 14
CDR3 protein: CASTTGGAPGELFF

J gene: TRBJ2-7
V gene: TRBV29-1
CDR3 length: 15
CDR3 protein: CSVEEAAGLSHEQYF

J gene: TRBJ2-2
V gene: TRBV2
CDR3 length: 11
CDR3 protein: CASGEAGELFF

J gene: TRBJ2-7
V gene: TRBV5-4
CDR3 length: 16
CDR3 protein: CASSQDWRNPYLEQYF

J gene: TRBJ1-2
V gene: TRBV9
CDR3 length: 14
CDR3 protein: CASSGLGPNYGYTF

J gene: TRBJ1-4
V gene: TRBV27
CDR3 length: 16
CDR3 protein: CASSLRTGTLSEKLFF

J gene: TRBJ2-3
V gene: TRBV4-1
CDR3 length: 16
CDR3 protein: CASSSLVQEGGDTQYF

J gene: TRBJ2-2
V gene: TRBV7-3
CDR3 length: 14
CDR3 protein: CASSFSSNTGELFF

J gene: TRBJ1-2
V gene: TRBV6-5
CDR3 length: 14
CDR3 protein: CASSYGTGRHGYTF

J gene: TRBJ2-5
V gene: TRBV6-5
CDR3 length: 14
CDR3 protein: CASSYVDSQETQYF

J gene: TRBJ1-1
V gene: TRBV6-5
CDR3 length: 15
CDR3 protein: CASSYSPAPNTEAFF

J gene: TRBJ2-7
V gene: TRBV29-1
CDR3 length: 13
CDR3 protein: CSVEVQPSYEQYF